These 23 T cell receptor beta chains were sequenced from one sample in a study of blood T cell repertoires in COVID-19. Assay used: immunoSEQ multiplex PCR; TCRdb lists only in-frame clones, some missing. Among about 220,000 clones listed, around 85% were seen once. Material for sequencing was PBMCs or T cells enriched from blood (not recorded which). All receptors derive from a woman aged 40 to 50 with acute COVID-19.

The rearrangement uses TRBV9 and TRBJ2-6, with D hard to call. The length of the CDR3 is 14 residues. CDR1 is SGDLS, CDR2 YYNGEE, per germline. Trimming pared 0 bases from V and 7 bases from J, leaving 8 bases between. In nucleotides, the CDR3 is TGTGCCAGCAGCGTAGGCCCCGGTGCCAACGTCCTGACTTTC. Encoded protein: CASSVGPGANVLTF.

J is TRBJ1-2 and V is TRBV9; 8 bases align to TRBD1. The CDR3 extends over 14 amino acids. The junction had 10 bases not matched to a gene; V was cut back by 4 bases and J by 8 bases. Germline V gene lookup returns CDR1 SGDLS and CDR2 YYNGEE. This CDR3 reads CASSPSTGAGGYTF. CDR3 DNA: TGTGCCAGCAGCCCCTCGACAGGGGCCGGGGGCTACACCTTC.

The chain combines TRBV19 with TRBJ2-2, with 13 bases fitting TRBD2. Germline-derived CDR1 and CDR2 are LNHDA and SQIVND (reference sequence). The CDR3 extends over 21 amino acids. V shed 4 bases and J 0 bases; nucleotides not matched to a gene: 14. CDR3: CASSRYRDKGLAGSNTGELFF. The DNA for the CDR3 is TGTGCCAGTAGTAGATACCGGGACAAGGGACTAGCGGGGTCGAACACCGGGGAGCTGTTTTTT.

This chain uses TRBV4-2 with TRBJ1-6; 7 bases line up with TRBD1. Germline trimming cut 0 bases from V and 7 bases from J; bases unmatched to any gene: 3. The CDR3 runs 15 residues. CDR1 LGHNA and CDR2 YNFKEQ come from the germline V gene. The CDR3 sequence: CASSQERDRNSPLHF. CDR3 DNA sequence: TGTGCCAGCAGCCAAGAACGGGACAGAAATTCACCCCTCCACTTT.

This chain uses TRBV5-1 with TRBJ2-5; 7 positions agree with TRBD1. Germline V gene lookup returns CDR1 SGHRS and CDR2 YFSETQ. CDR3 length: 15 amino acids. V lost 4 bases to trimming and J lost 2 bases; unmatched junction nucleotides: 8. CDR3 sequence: CASSLRQGGQETQYF. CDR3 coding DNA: TGCGCCAGCAGCCTGAGACAGGGTGGGCAAGAGACCCAGTACTTC.

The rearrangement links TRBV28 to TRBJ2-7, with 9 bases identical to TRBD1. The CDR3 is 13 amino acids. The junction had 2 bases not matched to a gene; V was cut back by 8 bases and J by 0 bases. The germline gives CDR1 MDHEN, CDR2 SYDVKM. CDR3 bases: TGTGCCAGCGGGACAGGGAGCTCCTACGAGCAGTACTTC. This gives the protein CASGTGSSYEQYF.

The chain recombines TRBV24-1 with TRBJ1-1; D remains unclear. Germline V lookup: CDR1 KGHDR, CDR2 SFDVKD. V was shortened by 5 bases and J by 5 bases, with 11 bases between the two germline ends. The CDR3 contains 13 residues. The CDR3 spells CATSGEGMTEAFF. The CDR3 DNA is TGTGCCACCAGTGGCGAGGGAATGACTGAAGCTTTCTTT.

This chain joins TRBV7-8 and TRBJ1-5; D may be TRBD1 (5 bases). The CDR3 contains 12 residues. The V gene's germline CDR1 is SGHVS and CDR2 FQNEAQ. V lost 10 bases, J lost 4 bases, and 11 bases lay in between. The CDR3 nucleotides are TGTGCCACCGGGACTGTAAATCAGCCCCAGCATTTT. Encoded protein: CATGTVNQPQHF.

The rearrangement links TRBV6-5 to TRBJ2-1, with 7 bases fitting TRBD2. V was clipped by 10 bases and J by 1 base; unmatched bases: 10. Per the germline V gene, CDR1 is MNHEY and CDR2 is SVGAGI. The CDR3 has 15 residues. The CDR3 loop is CATILASGSYNEQFF. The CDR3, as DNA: TGTGCCACGATACTGGCTAGCGGATCCTACAATGAGCAGTTCTTC.

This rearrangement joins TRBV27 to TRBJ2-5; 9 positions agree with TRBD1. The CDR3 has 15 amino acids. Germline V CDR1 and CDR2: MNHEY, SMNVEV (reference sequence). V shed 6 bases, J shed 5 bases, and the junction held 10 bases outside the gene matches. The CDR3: CASSPPGQGQETQYF. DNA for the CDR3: TGTGCCAGCAGCCCACCGGGACAGGGTCAGGAGACCCAGTACTTC.

The CDR3 region is CASGRQGNIQYF. The CDR3 coding sequence is TGTGCCTCAGGACGGCAGGGAAACATTCAGTACTTC. The rearrangement links TRBV7-9 to TRBJ2-4; TRBD1 might be the D (5 bases). The V gene lost 11 bases and the J gene lost 6 bases, with 14 bases spanning the gap. From germline, CDR1 is SEHNR and CDR2 FQNEAQ (reference sequence). The CDR3 sequence is 12 residues long.

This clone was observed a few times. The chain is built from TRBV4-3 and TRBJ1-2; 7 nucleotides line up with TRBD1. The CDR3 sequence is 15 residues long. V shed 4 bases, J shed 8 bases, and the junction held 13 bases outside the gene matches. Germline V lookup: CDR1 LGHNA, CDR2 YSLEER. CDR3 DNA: TGCGCCAGCAGCCTCGTTCCAGGGGGAAAGGGCGGCTACACCTTC. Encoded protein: CASSLVPGGKGGYTF.

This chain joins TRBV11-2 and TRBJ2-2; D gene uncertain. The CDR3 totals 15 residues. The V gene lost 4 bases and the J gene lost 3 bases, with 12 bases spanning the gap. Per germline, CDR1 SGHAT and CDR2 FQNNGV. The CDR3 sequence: CASSSFPRDTGELFF. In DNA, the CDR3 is TGTGCCAGCAGCTCTTTTCCACGGGACACCGGGGAGCTGTTTTTT.

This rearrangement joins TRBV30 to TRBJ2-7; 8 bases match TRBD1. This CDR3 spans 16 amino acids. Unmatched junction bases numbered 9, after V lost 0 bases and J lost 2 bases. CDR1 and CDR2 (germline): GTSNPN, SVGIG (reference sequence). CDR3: CAWSVRVRGLTYEQYF. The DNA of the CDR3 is TGTGCCTGGAGTGTACGGGTCAGGGGGCTGACCTACGAGCAGTACTTC. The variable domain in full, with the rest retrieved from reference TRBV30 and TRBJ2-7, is SQTIHQWPATLVQPVGSPLSLECTVEGTSNPNLYWYRQAAGRGLQLLFYSVGIGQISSEVPQNLSASRPQDRQFILSSKKLLLSDSGFYLCAWSVRVRGLTYEQYFGPGTRLTVT.

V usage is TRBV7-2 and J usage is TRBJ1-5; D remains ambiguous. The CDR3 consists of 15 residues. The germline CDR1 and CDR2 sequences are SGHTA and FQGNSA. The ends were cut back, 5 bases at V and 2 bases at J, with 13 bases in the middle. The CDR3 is CASSREGVGNQPQHF. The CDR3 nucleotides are TGTGCCAGCAGCCGGGAGGGAGTCGGCAATCAGCCCCAGCATTTT.

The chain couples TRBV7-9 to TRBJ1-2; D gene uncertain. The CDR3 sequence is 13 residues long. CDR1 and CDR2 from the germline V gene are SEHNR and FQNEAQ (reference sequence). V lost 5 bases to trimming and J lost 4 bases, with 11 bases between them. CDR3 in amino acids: CASSPTETYGYTF. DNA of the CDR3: TGTGCCAGCAGCCCCACAGAGACCTATGGCTACACCTTC.

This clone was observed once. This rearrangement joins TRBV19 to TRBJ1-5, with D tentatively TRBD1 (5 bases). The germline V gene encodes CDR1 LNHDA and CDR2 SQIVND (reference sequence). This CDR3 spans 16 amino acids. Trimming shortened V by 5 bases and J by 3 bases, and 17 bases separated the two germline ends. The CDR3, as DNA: TGTGCCAGTAGTTCGACGGGAGGCAGGGTCAATCAGCCCCAGCATTTT. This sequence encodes CASSSTGGRVNQPQHF.

The CDR3 protein is CASSVGHTNYGYTF. The CDR3 nucleotides are TGTGCCAGCAGCGTAGGTCACACTAACTATGGCTACACCTTC. The chain carries TRBV9 and TRBJ1-2, with D hard to call. The CDR3 totals 14 residues. Germline V CDR1 and CDR2: SGDLS, YYNGEE. V lost 0 bases to trimming and J lost 0 bases, with 6 bases between them.

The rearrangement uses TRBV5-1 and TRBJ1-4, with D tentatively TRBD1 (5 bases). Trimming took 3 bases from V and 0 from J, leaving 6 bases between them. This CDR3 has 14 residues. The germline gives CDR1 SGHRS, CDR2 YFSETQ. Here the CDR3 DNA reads TGCGCCAGCAGCTGGGGGGCAACTAATGAAAAACTGTTTTTT. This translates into CASSWGATNEKLFF.

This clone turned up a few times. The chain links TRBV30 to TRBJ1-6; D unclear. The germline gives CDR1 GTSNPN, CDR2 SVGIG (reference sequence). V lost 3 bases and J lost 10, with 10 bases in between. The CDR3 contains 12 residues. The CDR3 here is CAWSRVLSPLHF. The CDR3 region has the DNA TGTGCCTGGAGCCGAGTTCTATCACCCCTCCACTTT.

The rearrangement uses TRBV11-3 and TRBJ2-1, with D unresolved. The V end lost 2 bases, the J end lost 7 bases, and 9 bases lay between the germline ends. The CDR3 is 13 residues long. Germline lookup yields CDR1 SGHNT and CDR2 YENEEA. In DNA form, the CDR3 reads TGTGCCAGCAGCTTAAATGCGGAAAATGAGCAGTTCTTC. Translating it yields CASSLNAENEQFF.

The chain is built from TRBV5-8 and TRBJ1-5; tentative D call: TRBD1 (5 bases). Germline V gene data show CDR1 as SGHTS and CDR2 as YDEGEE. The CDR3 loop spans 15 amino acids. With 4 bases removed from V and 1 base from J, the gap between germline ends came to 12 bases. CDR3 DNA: TGTGCCAGCAGCATCGGACACCAAAGCAATCAGCCCCAGCATTTT. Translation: CASSIGHQSNQPQHF.

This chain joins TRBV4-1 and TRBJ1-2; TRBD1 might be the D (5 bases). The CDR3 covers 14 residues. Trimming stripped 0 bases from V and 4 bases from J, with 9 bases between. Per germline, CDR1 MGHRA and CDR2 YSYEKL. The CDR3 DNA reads TGCGCCAGCAGCCAAGATAGGGGAGGCTATGGCTACACCTTC. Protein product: CASSQDRGGYGYTF.